The 18 T cell receptor beta chains below all came from one sample that was sequenced in a study of glioma-infiltrating T cells after dendritic cell vaccination. The time point here: after dendritic cell vaccination, including at tumor progression/relapse. Sequencing was performed with immunoSEQ multiplex PCR; in TCRdb, only in-frame clones are kept and a portion is missing. The table has approximately 24,000 clones, just under 90% seen once. Sequences were derived from blood, sampled after dendritic cell vaccination. The source of these receptors is a human donor with glioblastoma.

The chain employs TRBV18 and TRBJ1-1; perhaps TRBD1 as D (6 bases). Trimming shortened V by 3 bases and J by 3 bases, and 17 bases separated the two germline ends. Germline assignment: CDR1 KGHSH and CDR2 LQKENI. The length of the CDR3 is 16 residues. The CDR3: CASSPLDRGGHTEAFF. The CDR3 coding sequence is TGTGCCAGCTCACCCCTGGACAGAGGGGGACACACTGAAGCTTTCTTT.

The genes are TRBV7-8 and TRBJ2-1; D call uncertain. CDR1 is SGHVS, CDR2 FQNEAQ, per germline. The CDR3 has 15 amino acids. The V gene lost 5 bases and the J gene lost 5 bases, with 16 bases spanning the gap. For the CDR3, the DNA is TGTGCCAGCAGCCCCCAGCGTTCTAGAAACAATGAGCAGTTCTTC. This encodes CASSPQRSRNNEQFF.

The V call is TRBV18, the J call TRBJ1-1; D is ambiguous. CDR1 is KGHSH and CDR2 is LQKENI in the germline V gene. The CDR3 covers 13 residues. V was shortened by 3 bases and J by 3 bases, with 8 bases between the two germline ends. In nucleotides, the CDR3 is TGTGCCAGCTCACCGTACCGGGACACTGAAGCTTTCTTT. This gives the protein CASSPYRDTEAFF. Full variable domain (remainder filled in from reference TRBV18 and TRBJ1-1): NAGVMQNPRHLVRRRGQEARLRCSPMKGHSHVYWYRQLPEEGLKFMVYLQKENIIDESGMPKERFSAEFPKEGPSILRIQQVVRGDSAAYFCASSPYRDTEAFFGQGTRLTVV.

This clone was observed a few times. CDR3 protein: CASSQSETAGQFF. For the CDR3, the DNA is TGTGCCAGCAGCCAATCAGAGACTGCCGGGCAGTTCTTC. The chain joins TRBV14 to TRBJ2-1; no firm D call. V was trimmed by 2 bases and J by 12 bases, leaving 14 bases between them. Germline values: CDR1 SGHDN, CDR2 FVKESK. The CDR3 loop spans 13 amino acids. Variable domain in full (rest from reference TRBV14 and TRBJ2-1): EAGVTQFPSHSVIEKGQTVTLRCDPISGHDNLYWYRRVMGKEIKFLLHFVKESKQDESGMPNNRFLAERTGGTYSTLKVQPAELEDSGVYFCASSQSETAGQFFGPGTRLTVL.

DNA for the CDR3: TGTGCTAGTGGATTCGGACAGGGGGTAATGAACACTGAAGCTTTCTTT. Its translation is CASGFGQGVMNTEAFF. The chain uses TRBV12-5 and TRBJ1-1; 10 nucleotides line up with TRBD1. With V trimmed by 6 bases and J by 0 bases, 7 bases remained unmatched. This CDR3 is 16 amino acids long. Germline V gives CDR1 LGHNT, CDR2 FRNRAP.

The chain is built from TRBV5-1 and TRBJ2-5; 7 bases map to TRBD2. The CDR3 contains 16 residues. V lost 0 bases to trimming and J lost 1 base; unmatched junction nucleotides: 6. Germline V gives CDR1 SGHRS, CDR2 YFSETQ. The CDR3 here is CASSLGRGVSQETQYF. The DNA of the CDR3 is TGCGCCAGCAGCTTGGGCCGGGGGGTCAGCCAAGAGACCCAGTACTTC. Using reference TRBV5-1 and TRBJ2-5 for the parts outside the CDR3, the full variable domain is KAGVTQTPRYLIKTRGQQVTLSCSPISGHRSVSWYQQTPGQGLQFLFEYFSETQRNKGNFPGRFSGRQFSNSRSEMNVSTLELGDSALYLCASSLGRGVSQETQYFGPGTRLLVL.

The V call is TRBV5-5, the J call TRBJ2-1; possible D gene TRBD2, 6 bases. Germline V CDR1 and CDR2: SGHKS, YYEKEE (reference sequence). This CDR3 spans 16 amino acids. The V end lost 1 base, the J end lost 0 bases, and 11 bases lay between the germline ends. The CDR3 loop reads CASSLTSTGSYNEQFF. The CDR3 DNA follows: TGTGCCAGCAGCTTGACTAGCACTGGCTCCTACAATGAGCAGTTCTTC. Based on the CDR3 plus reference TRBV5-5 and TRBJ2-1, the full variable domain is DAGVTQSPTHLIKTRGQQVTLRCSPISGHKSVSWYQQVLGQGPQFIFQYYEKEERGRGNFPDRFSARQFPNYSSELNVNALLLGDSALYLCASSLTSTGSYNEQFFGPGTRLTVL.

CDR3 sequence: CASSRWGGGSYGVSTDTQYF. In DNA, the CDR3 is TGCGCCAGCAGCCGCTGGGGGGGCGGCTCTTACGGGGTCAGCACAGATACGCAGTATTTT. J is TRBJ2-3 and V is TRBV5-1, with TRBD2 as a possible D gene (7 bases). Germline V CDR1 and CDR2: SGHRS, YFSETQ. The CDR3 extends over 20 amino acids. Deletions cut 4 bases from V and 0 bases from J, with 27 bases between.

The rearrangement uses TRBV2 and TRBJ1-2, with D possibly TRBD1 on 5 matching bases. CDR1 is SNHLY and CDR2 is FYNNEI in the germline V gene. The CDR3 loop spans 15 amino acids. Trimming pared 5 bases from V and 7 bases from J, leaving 20 bases between. CDR3 DNA sequence: TGTGCCAGCAGTCTCACGGGGGGGGGAAACGGTGGCTACACCTTC. Protein product: CASSLTGGGNGGYTF. Based on the CDR3 plus reference TRBV2 and TRBJ1-2, the full variable domain is EPEVTQTPSHQVTQMGQEVILRCVPISNHLYFYWYRQILGQKVEFLVSFYNNEISEKSEIFDDQFSVERPDGSNFTLKIRSTKLEDSAMYFCASSLTGGGNGGYTFGSGTRLTVV.

The V call is TRBV5-1, the J call TRBJ1-1; 7 bases fit TRBD1. V lost 0 bases and J lost 0; bases outside the gene matches: 2. The CDR3 extends over 15 amino acids. The germline V gene encodes CDR1 SGHRS and CDR2 YFSETQ. DNA of the CDR3: TGCGCCAGCAGCTTGGAGGGGACAGTGAACACTGAAGCTTTCTTT. Protein product: CASSLEGTVNTEAFF.

The chain uses TRBV11-2 and TRBJ2-3, with 7 bases lining up with TRBD1. Germline V CDR1 and CDR2: SGHAT, FQNNGV. With 2 bases clipped from V and 4 bases from J, the junction kept 3 bases outside the gene matches. The CDR3 is 14 amino acids. Here the CDR3 reads CASSLNRGSDTQYF. In nucleotides, the CDR3 is TGTGCCAGCAGCTTAAACAGGGGATCAGATACGCAGTATTTT.

This chain links TRBV6-5 with TRBJ1-5; 8 bases are shared with TRBD1. Germline V gene sequence: CDR1 MNHEY, CDR2 SVGAGI. The V and J ends lost 6 bases and 1 base, in that order; junction bases with no gene match: 5. This CDR3 region has 15 residues. The CDR3: CASSLDRDSNQPQHF. CDR3 sequence (DNA): TGTGCCAGCAGCCTGGACAGGGACAGCAATCAGCCCCAGCATTTT.

J is TRBJ2-7 and V is TRBV6-1; 13 bases are shared with TRBD2. The CDR3 totals 20 residues. The junction had 23 bases not matched to a gene; V was cut back by 3 bases and J by 9 bases. Per the germline V gene, CDR1 is MNHNS and CDR2 is SASEGT. As DNA, the CDR3 is TGTGCCAGCAGTGAGGGGACAGCCGGGACTAGCGGGATACTAGGAAGGCTGCAGTACTTC. It is translated as CASSEGTAGTSGILGRLQYF.

CDR3 loop: CASSAFGWDREGDTEAFF. CDR3 DNA sequence: TGTGCCAGCAGCGCCTTTGGGTGGGACAGGGAAGGTGACACTGAAGCTTTCTTT. The chain joins TRBV21-1 to TRBJ1-1; the table's D call, TRBD1, was not checked against the DNA. TRBV21-1 is shown as a pseudogene. CDR3 length equals 18 residues.

Comment on this clone: An end of the junction does not agree with germline; a read error may underlie this. This chain connects TRBV7-2 to TRBJ1-6, with 7 nucleotides matching TRBD1. CDR3 size: 17 residues. The germline gives CDR1 SGHTA, CDR2 FQGNSA. The CDR3 DNA reads as TGTGCCAGCAGCTTAGTAACGGTCCCAGGGGGAAATTCACCCCCCCACTTT. Its translation is CASSLVTVPGGNSPPHF.

The gene calls are TRBV27 and TRBJ1-2; D not certain. This CDR3 is built from 13 residues. Trimming shortened V by 6 bases and J by 5 bases, and 13 bases separated the two germline ends. CDR1 and CDR2 (germline): MNHEY, SMNVEV (reference sequence). CDR3 sequence: CASSRGSAYGYTF. The CDR3, as DNA: TGTGCCAGCAGCCGCGGTAGCGCTTATGGCTACACCTTC.

V usage is TRBV19 and J usage is TRBJ2-1, with 10 bases fitting TRBD1. CDR3 length: 15 residues. Germline CDR1 is LNHDA and CDR2 is SQIVND (reference sequence). V trimming: 7 bases; J trimming: 5 bases; junction bases outside the gene matches: 8. CDR3 amino acids: CASTPRDRGNNEQFF. CDR3 DNA: TGTGCCAGTACCCCCCGGGACAGGGGAAACAATGAGCAGTTCTTC.

The rearrangement links TRBV5-4 to TRBJ1-4; D possibly corresponds to TRBD1 (5 bases). Germline values: CDR1 SGHNT, CDR2 YYREEE (reference sequence). This CDR3 spans 12 amino acids. V was clipped by 5 bases and J by 8 bases, with 10 bases between them. CDR3 residues: CASRGEDEKLFF. CDR3 coding DNA: TGTGCCAGCAGGGGGGAGGACGAAAAACTGTTTTTT.